This T cell receptor (beta chain) was profiled in a study of T cells after posttransplantation cyclophosphamide. The assay was immunoSEQ multiplex PCR, and TCRdb's table has in-frame clones only and misses some. The sample is made up of about 30,000 clones, none counted only once. Study conclusions and caveats: Donor CD8+ memory clones often dominated recipient blood repertoires at later times.

Trimming removed 2 bases at V and 8 bases at J, with 12 bases between. CDR3 size: 13 residues. Germline loops: CDR1 LGHNA, CDR2 YSLEER. There are many counts of this clone. What it binds is not known. Peripheral blood was collected from the related graft donor on the marrow donation day. The chain links TRBV4-3 to TRBJ1-2; D is possibly TRBD1 (6 bases). Sequencing input: PBMCs. The TCR sequence derives from a woman aged 55-75 years in good health, CMV-negative, and a related stem cell transplant donor. In DNA, the CDR3 is TGCGCCAGCAGCCAATCCAACAGGGACGGCTACACCTTC. Residues: CASSQSNRDGYTF.